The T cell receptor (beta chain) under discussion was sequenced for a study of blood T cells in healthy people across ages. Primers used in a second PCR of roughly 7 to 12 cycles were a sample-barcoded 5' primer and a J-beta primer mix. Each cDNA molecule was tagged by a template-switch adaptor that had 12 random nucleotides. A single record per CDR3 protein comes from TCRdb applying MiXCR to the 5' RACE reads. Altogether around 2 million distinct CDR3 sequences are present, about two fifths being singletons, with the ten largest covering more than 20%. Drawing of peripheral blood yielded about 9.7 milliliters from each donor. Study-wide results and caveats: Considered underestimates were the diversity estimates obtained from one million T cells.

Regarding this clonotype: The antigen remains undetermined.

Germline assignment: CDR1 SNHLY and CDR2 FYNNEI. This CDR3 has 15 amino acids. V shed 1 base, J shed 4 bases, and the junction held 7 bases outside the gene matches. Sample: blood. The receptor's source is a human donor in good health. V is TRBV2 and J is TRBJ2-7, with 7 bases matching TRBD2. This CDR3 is CASSEGLASPYEQYF. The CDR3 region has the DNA TGTGCCAGCAGTGAAGGACTAGCTAGTCCATACGAGCAGTACTTC.